A selection of T cell receptor beta chains follows, all from one sample in a study of blood T cell repertoires in COVID-19. TCRdb's table, derived via immunoSEQ multiplex PCR, lists solely in-frame clones and lacks some. The top ten hold around a sixth of the sample, which has nearly 100,000 clones, 70% to 85% seen once. Source material: peripheral blood. These receptors all come from a woman aged 55-69 years with acute or convalescent COVID-19. The CDR3 runs from the conserved cysteine through the conserved F or W. A D gene is named only where the DNA matches it firmly. Size is stated for part of the rows, as once, few or many counts, or as a class when the clone is expanded.

TRBD1 | TRBJ2-7 | TRBV6-6 | . | TGTGCCAGCAGCCCCGGACAGGGGGCGAAGGAGCAGTACTTC | CASSPGQGAKEQYF
TRBD2 | TRBJ2-1 | TRBV9 | . | TGTGCCAGCAGCGTAGCTAGCGGGGGGGCCAATGAGCAGTTCTTC | CASSVASGGANEQFF
. | TRBJ2-7 | TRBV19 | few | TGTGCCAGTAGTATAGGAGGGGGAACCTACGAGCAGTACTTC | CASSIGGGTYEQYF
. | TRBJ2-1 | TRBV7-8 | . | TGTGCCAGCAGCTTAGCATTGGGTCGGCAGGCATACAATGAGCAGTTCTTC | CASSLALGRQAYNEQFF
. | TRBJ2-3 | TRBV9 | . | TGTGCCAGCAGCGTAGTAACTAGCTGGTGTGGTAGACCGCAGTATTTT | CASSVVTSWCGRPQYF
TRBD1 | TRBJ1-4 | TRBV5-5 | . | TGTGCCAGCAGCTTCCGAGGGACAGAGATTAATGAAAAACTGTTTTTT | CASSFRGTEINEKLFF
TRBD2 | TRBJ2-1 | TRBV5-6 | . | TGTGCCAGCAGCTCTACGACTAGCGGACGACCCTACAATGAGCAGTTCTTC | CASSSTTSGRPYNEQFF
TRBD2 | TRBJ2-1 | TRBV2 | . | TGTGCCAGCAGGGGACTAGCGGGGGGCTCCTACAATGAGCAGTTCTTC | CASRGLAGGSYNEQFF
. | TRBJ1-4 | TRBV7-9 | . | TGTGCCAGCAGCCCCAGGAGAGGGAATGAAAAACTGTTTTTT | CASSPRRGNEKLFF
TRBD1 | TRBJ1-4 | TRBV2 | . | TGTGCCAGCAGAAGGACAGGGGGTGGGACTAATGAAAAACTGTTTTTT | CASRRTGGGTNEKLFF
. | TRBJ2-2 | TRBV19 | . | TGTGCCAGCCGGACTTTAAACACCGGGGAGCTGTTTTTT | CASRTLNTGELFF
TRBD2 | TRBJ2-1 | TRBV28 | . | TGTGCCAGCAGGGGAACTAGCGGGGGGGCGCGGTCCTACAATGAGCAGTTCTTC | CASRGTSGGARSYNEQFF
. | TRBJ2-3 | TRBV29-1 | . | TGCAGCGTTGAATACGGGGGATACACAGATACGCAGTATTTT | CSVEYGGYTDTQYF
TRBD2 | TRBJ2-3 | TRBV7-2 | . | TGTGCCAGCAGCGATAGCTCTAGCGGGGGGCCTAGCACAGATACGCAGTATTTT | CASSDSSSGGPSTDTQYF
TRBD2 | TRBJ2-3 | TRBV4-1 | . | TGCGCCAGCAGCCAGGGGACACCGGGGGGGTCGCAGTATTTT | CASSQGTPGGSQYF
. | TRBJ1-5 | TRBV5-6 | . | TGTGCCAGCAGCTTGGACGGGCAGCCCCAGCATTTT | CASSLDGQPQHF
TRBD2 | TRBJ2-5 | TRBV5-6 | . | TGTGCCAGCGAATGGCGGGGGGAGACCCAGTACTTC | CASEWRGETQYF
. | TRBJ2-3 | TRBV9 | . | TGTGCCAGCAGCGCCCAGACAGATACGCAGTATTTT | CASSAQTDTQYF
TRBD1 | TRBJ2-1 | TRBV12-3/TRBV12-4 | . | TGTGCCAGCACCCTCACAGGGGCCAATGAGCAGTTCTTC | CASTLTGANEQFF
TRBD1 | TRBJ1-2 | TRBV7-6 | . | TGTGCCAGCAGCTCTTACAGGGGTGGCTACACCTTC | CASSSYRGGYTF
. | TRBJ2-7 | TRBV7-2 | . | TGTGCCAGCAGCTTAATTTCGAGCGCTGGCGAGCAGTACTTC | CASSLISSAGEQYF
. | TRBJ1-2 | TRBV5-4 | . | TGTGCCAGCAGCTTTCCTGGAGCAGTCTATGGCTACACCTTC | CASSFPGAVYGYTF
. | TRBJ1-5 | TRBV2 | . | TGTGCCAGCAAAAATCGGCTTACGGAGCAGCCCCAGCATTTT | CASKNRLTEQPQHF
. | TRBJ1-6 | TRBV5-1 | . | TGCGCCAGCAGCTTGGAGCTGGGGGGCTCCTATAATTCACCCCTCCACTTT | CASSLELGGSYNSPLHF
. | TRBJ2-7 | TRBV5-4 | . | TGTGCCAGCAGCAGGGACCCACAGGGCTACGAGCAGTACTTC | CASSRDPQGYEQYF
. | TRBJ1-5 | TRBV7-2 | . | TGTGCCAGCAGCTTGGAAAGGGGCCGACAGCCCCAGCATTTT | CASSLERGRQPQHF
. | TRBJ1-1 | TRBV29-1 | . | TGCAGCGTTGAAGTACAGGGGAACACTGAAGCTTTCTTT | CSVEVQGNTEAFF
. | TRBJ2-5 | TRBV5-4 | . | TGTGCCAGCAGCGGACCTCGGGACTCCCAAGAGACCCAGTACTTC | CASSGPRDSQETQYF
TRBD2 | TRBJ2-3 | TRBV9 | . | TGTGCCAGCAGCGTACTAGCGGGGGGGCCAGATACGCAGTATTTT | CASSVLAGGPDTQYF
. | TRBJ2-7 | TRBV19 | few | TGTGCCAGTAGTATTTCGGTGGCGGCCTACGAGCAGTACTTC | CASSISVAAYEQYF
TRBD1 | TRBJ2-3 | TRBV5-5 | . | TGTGCCAGCAGCTTGGCCCCGACAGGGAGCACAGATACGCAGTATTTT | CASSLAPTGSTDTQYF
. | TRBJ2-7 | TRBV14 | . | TGTGCCAGCAGCCACCTTCGGGGCTACGAGCAGTACTTC | CASSHLRGYEQYF